The sequence of this TCR beta chain was determined in a study of blood T cell repertoires in COVID-19. As for the study in general: The United States, Italy and Spain were the sources of the acute and convalescent COVID-19 samples. T cells, B-cell-depleted T cells, or PBMCs provided the cDNA or gDNA that served as material.

Per the study methods: Researchers report that nucleated cell counts were estimated from reference gene primer amplification. TCRdb's table, derived via immunoSEQ multiplex PCR, lists solely in-frame clones and lacks some. D and trimming were read from the DNA, whereas the V and J calls and clone size are those reported in that table. The data show about 480,000 clones, 70% to 90% seen once. This clone was observed a handful of times. The V end lost 5 bases, the J end lost 6 bases, and 10 bases lay between the germline ends. The CDR3 totals 13 residues. The germline V gene encodes CDR1 LGHNT and CDR2 FRNRAP.

The V call is TRBV12-5, the J call TRBJ2-2; D possibly corresponds to TRBD2 (5 bases). The sequencing input was peripheral blood. The clonotype originates from a woman between 45 and 60 years old with COVID-19, enrolled during active disease. The CDR3 sequence is CASGPDFSGELFF. DNA for the CDR3: TGTGCTAGTGGTCCGGACTTCTCCGGGGAGCTGTTTTTT.